One sample yielded the 26 T cell receptor beta chains listed below, sequenced in a study of response to subunit inactivated influenza vaccine. In TCRdb, the RT-PCR reads were re-called with MiXCR into one record per CDR3 protein. The top ten hold about a quarter of the sample, which has fewer than 250,000 distinct CDR3 sequences, about an eighth seen once. The sequenced sample was CD8+ T cells sorted from PBMCs, obtained roughly 5 days after vaccination. The receptors originated from a man aged 45-60 years who received an inactivated influenza vaccine.

In its sample, this clonotype was seen a few times. The chain recombines TRBV4-3 with TRBJ2-1; D may match TRBD1 or TRBD2 (6 bases each). CDR3 length: 16 residues. CDR1 and CDR2 (germline): LGHNA, YSLEER. V shed 1 base and J shed 8 bases, with 18 bases lying between them. The CDR3 DNA sequence: TGCGCCAGCAGCCAAGCCCCGGGCGGGAAGGGGGATGAGCAGTTCTTC. Protein sequence: CASSQAPGGKGDEQFF.

The chain recombines TRBV11-2 with TRBJ1-5, with 10 bases fitting TRBD1. The V and J ends lost 5 bases and 4 bases, in that order; junction bases with no gene match: 8. Germline V gives CDR1 SGHAT, CDR2 FQNNGV. CDR3 size: 16 residues. The CDR3 reads CASSDDRGPPNQPQHF. As DNA, the CDR3 is TGTGCCAGCAGCGACGACAGGGGGCCCCCTAATCAGCCCCAGCATTTT. The full variable domain, rest sourced from reference TRBV11-2 and TRBJ1-5, is EAGVAQSPRYKIIEKRQSVAFWCNPISGHATLYWYQQILGQGPKLLIQFQNNGVVDDSQLPKDRFSAERLKGVDSTLKIQPAKLEDSAVYLCASSDDRGPPNQPQHFGDGTRLSIL.

A word on this clonotype: At one of its ends the junction is not consistent with the germline gene, which may arise from a read error. The rearrangement uses TRBV6-5 and TRBJ2-1; D possibly corresponds to TRBD1 (5 bases). This CDR3 is built from 14 residues. Germline V lookup: CDR1 MNHEY, CDR2 SVGAGI. The CDR3 loop reads CSSSYGQGDNEQFF. CDR3 DNA sequence: TGTTCCAGCAGTTACGGTCAGGGCGACAATGAGCAGTTCTTC.

This chain uses TRBV28 with TRBJ2-1, with 8 bases identical to TRBD1. The CDR3 has 14 residues. Germline V gene lookup returns CDR1 MDHEN and CDR2 SYDVKM. J gave up 7 bases and V 5 bases, and 7 bases lay outside the gene matches. The CDR3 DNA is TGTGCCAGCAGTCCCTTGGACAGGGAAAATGAGCAGTTCTTC. This translates into CASSPLDRENEQFF.

This clonotype was found a few times. The chain links TRBV29-1 to TRBJ2-7; D possibly corresponds to TRBD2 (6 bases). Germline values: CDR1 SQVTM, CDR2 ANQGSEA. The CDR3 is 15 residues long. Trimming stripped 1 base from V and 0 bases from J, with 13 bases between. Here the CDR3 DNA reads TGCAGCGTTGAAGTTCGGGCTAGCGCCTCCTACGAGCAGTACTTC. Translated, it gives CSVEVRASASYEQYF.

This clonotype was detected ten times or more. The V gene is TRBV20-1, the J gene TRBJ2-5, with 8 bases fitting TRBD2. The J segment lost 5 bases and the V segment lost 6 bases, leaving 14 bases of the junction unmatched. CDR3 size: 15 residues. From germline, CDR1 is DFQATT and CDR2 SNEGSKA (reference sequence). CDR3 in amino acids: CSAETGTRIPETQYF. Here the CDR3 DNA reads TGCAGTGCCGAGACCGGGACTAGGATACCGGAGACCCAGTACTTC.

The table lists this clonotype with a few counts. The rearrangement links TRBV5-1 to TRBJ2-4; 9 nucleotides match TRBD1. CDR3 length equals 17 residues. CDR1 is SGHRS, CDR2 YFSETQ, per germline. V lost 0 bases, J lost 0 bases, and 4 bases stayed unmatched. The CDR3 nucleotides read TGCGCCAGCAGCTTGGGCGACAGGGGGTTAGCCAAAAACATTCAGTACTTC. This encodes CASSLGDRGLAKNIQYF.

This clonotype was counted between two and nine times. The J gene is TRBJ2-7, the V gene TRBV5-6, with TRBD1 matching 9 bases. The CDR3 has 13 residues. Germline values: CDR1 SGHDT, CDR2 YYEEEE. J gave up 7 bases and V 4 bases, and 6 bases lay outside the gene matches. CDR3 bases: TGTGCCAGCAGCACAGGGACAGGGAGTGAGCAGTACTTC. Amino acid sequence: CASSTGTGSEQYF.

At least ten counts were recorded for this clonotype. The chain recombines TRBV28 with TRBJ2-1, with TRBD2 matching over 14 bases. CDR1 and CDR2 from the germline V gene are MDHEN and SYDVKM. The J segment lost 0 bases and the V segment lost 3 bases, leaving 7 bases of the junction unmatched. CDR3 length: 19 amino acids. This chain's CDR3 is CASSFPGLAGASSYNEQFF. As DNA, the CDR3 is TGTGCCAGCAGTTTCCCGGGACTAGCGGGAGCGAGCTCCTACAATGAGCAGTTCTTC.

V usage is TRBV6-5 and J usage is TRBJ2-3; 13 bases align to TRBD2. After removal of 0 bases from V and 10 bases from J, the junction contained 7 bases not matched to a gene. The CDR3 totals 16 residues. The germline CDR1 and CDR2 sequences are MNHEY and SVGAGI. CDR3: CASSYSTSGRESAQYF. The DNA of the CDR3 is TGTGCCAGCAGTTACTCTACTAGCGGGAGGGAATCGGCGCAGTATTTT.

A few counts support this clonotype. V gene TRBV9 combines with J gene TRBJ1-2; D not resolved. CDR3 length: 14 residues. CDR1 SGDLS and CDR2 YYNGEE come from the germline V gene. V was trimmed by 3 bases and J by 4 bases, leaving 13 bases between them. CDR3: CASSADWAGYGYTF. In DNA, the CDR3 is TGTGCCAGCAGCGCAGACTGGGCCGGCTATGGCTACACCTTC.

The CDR3 bases are TGTGCCAGCAGTTTTCGTGGAGACGCAGATACGCAGTATTTT. Amino acid sequence: CASSFRGDADTQYF. The chain couples TRBV12-3 or TRBV12-4 to TRBJ2-3, with D hard to call. The CDR3 extends over 14 amino acids. V lost 3 bases to trimming and J lost 4 bases, with 11 bases between them.

This clonotype was found many times. The rearrangement joins TRBV4-1 to TRBJ2-7; 7 bases are a match to TRBD1. Trimming took 0 bases from V and 3 from J; bases not matched to a gene: 8. In germline, CDR1 is MGHRA, CDR2 YSYEKL. The CDR3 runs 16 residues. The CDR3, as DNA: TGCGCCAGCAGCCAAGAAAGCAGGGGGATTCTCTACGAGCAGTACTTC. The encoded protein is CASSQESRGILYEQYF.

This clonotype has a handful of counts. The chain combines TRBV14 with TRBJ2-1; D ambiguous. Germline values: CDR1 SGHDN, CDR2 FVKESK. CDR3 length: 15 residues. With 3 bases removed from V and 0 bases from J, the gap between germline ends came to 9 bases. The CDR3 coding sequence is TGTGCCAGCAGCCAGTGGCCTTACTCCTACAATGAGCAGTTCTTC. It specifies CASSQWPYSYNEQFF.

This clonotype was seen more than once but under ten times. V is TRBV6-2 or TRBV6-3 and J is TRBJ2-3; D remains ambiguous. CDR1 is MNHEY and CDR2 is SVGEGT in the germline V gene. There are 13 residues in the CDR3. Trimming took off 11 bases at V and 1 base at J, with 13 bases between the two ends. The CDR3 protein is CAAGLAGTDTQYF. The CDR3 DNA follows: TGTGCCGCTGGTTTGGCCGGCACAGATACGCAGTATTTT.

The V gene is TRBV2, the J gene TRBJ2-3, with TRBD2 matching over 7 bases. After removal of 6 bases from V and 4 bases from J, the junction contained 13 bases not matched to a gene. CDR1 is SNHLY, CDR2 FYNNEI, per germline. The CDR3 runs to 16 residues. CDR3 protein: CASRELSTSFSDTQYF. The CDR3 DNA reads as TGTGCCAGCAGGGAACTTTCGACTAGCTTTTCAGATACGCAGTATTTT.

The chain recombines TRBV7-9 with TRBJ2-1; no clear D gene. V was cut by 5 bases and J by 1 base, with 9 bases left in between. The CDR3 spans 14 residues. CDR1 and CDR2 (germline): SEHNR, FQNEAQ (reference sequence). CDR3: CASSRGRSYNEQFF. CDR3 nucleotides: TGTGCCAGCAGCCGAGGACGGTCCTACAATGAGCAGTTCTTC.

This chain connects TRBV4-2 to TRBJ2-1, with TRBD1 as a possible D gene (8 bases). The CDR3 totals 15 residues. V lost 4 bases, J lost 3 bases, and 13 bases lay in between. Germline loops: CDR1 LGHNA, CDR2 YNFKEQ. CDR3 region: CASSPQGGDYNEQFF. The CDR3 bases are TGTGCCAGCAGCCCACAGGGGGGGGACTACAATGAGCAGTTCTTC.

The chain has TRBV11-2 and TRBJ2-1; TRBD1 matches at 8 bases. V trimming: 5 bases; J trimming: 7 bases; junction bases outside the gene matches: 7. CDR1 and CDR2 from the germline V gene are SGHAT and FQNNGV. CDR3 size: 14 residues. The CDR3 sequence: CASSRTGSWNEQFF. The CDR3 DNA is TGTGCCAGCAGCCGGACAGGGTCCTGGAATGAGCAGTTCTTC. Looking up the rest from reference TRBV11-2 and TRBJ2-1 gives the full variable domain: EAGVAQSPRYKIIEKRQSVAFWCNPISGHATLYWYQQILGQGPKLLIQFQNNGVVDDSQLPKDRFSAERLKGVDSTLKIQPAKLEDSAVYLCASSRTGSWNEQFFGPGTRLTVL.

There are a few counts of this clonotype. This chain joins TRBV4-1 and TRBJ1-2; 10 bases line up with TRBD1. The CDR3 is 17 residues long. Germline trimming cut 1 base from V and 8 bases from J; bases unmatched to any gene: 13. Germline V gene lookup returns CDR1 MGHRA and CDR2 YSYEKL. CDR3: CASSQGGAGTGEQGYTF. CDR3 coding DNA: TGCGCCAGCAGCCAAGGTGGGGCCGGGACAGGGGAACAAGGCTACACCTTC.

This chain links TRBV2 with TRBJ2-3; 8 nucleotides align to TRBD2. This CDR3 has 13 amino acids. Germline V CDR1 and CDR2: SNHLY, FYNNEI. The J segment lost 1 base and the V segment lost 7 bases, leaving 1 base of the junction unmatched. CDR3 sequence reads: CASKLAGTDTQYF. In DNA, the CDR3 is TGTGCCAGCAAACTAGCGGGCACAGATACGCAGTATTTT.

This chain connects TRBV5-5 to TRBJ2-7; 9 positions agree with TRBD1. The CDR3 extends over 16 amino acids. Germline V lookup: CDR1 SGHKS, CDR2 YYEKEE (reference sequence). The trim removed 0 bases at V and 3 bases at J, leaving 7 bases unmatched. The CDR3 region has the DNA TGTGCCAGCAGCTTGGCGCGGGACAGGGAGTTCTACGAGCAGTACTTC. It translates to CASSLARDREFYEQYF. The complete variable domain, with remaining parts taken from reference TRBV5-5 and TRBJ2-7, reads DAGVTQSPTHLIKTRGQQVTLRCSPISGHKSVSWYQQVLGQGPQFIFQYYEKEERGRGNFPDRFSARQFPNYSSELNVNALLLGDSALYLCASSLARDREFYEQYFGPGTRLTVT.

The chain combines TRBV6-5 with TRBJ2-5, with no clear D. The CDR3 extends over 17 amino acids. Germline CDR1 and CDR2: MNHEY and SVGAGI. Deletions cut 4 bases from V and 4 bases from J, with 22 bases between. The CDR3 sequence: CASSLDVTSGERETQYF. The CDR3 nucleotides read TGTGCCAGCAGTTTGGATGTGACTTCCGGTGAGAGAGAGACCCAGTACTTC.

A few counts support this clonotype. This sequence joins TRBV13 and TRBJ1-5; 8 bases agree with TRBD1. Germline loops: CDR1 PRHDT, CDR2 FYEKMQ (reference sequence). The CDR3 runs 15 residues. V lost 5 bases, J lost 1 base, and 4 bases stayed unmatched. The CDR3 nucleotides are TGTGCCAGCAGCGACGACAGGGGAAGCAATCAGCCCCAGCATTTT. Encoded protein: CASSDDRGSNQPQHF.

There are many counts of this clonotype. The chain has TRBV4-2 and TRBJ2-1; 10 bases map to TRBD2. With 5 bases clipped from V and 7 bases from J, the junction kept 2 bases outside the gene matches. The V gene's germline CDR1 is LGHNA and CDR2 YNFKEQ. The CDR3 length is 13 residues. The CDR3 nucleotides read TGTGCCAGCAGCGCACTAGCGGGGAATGAGCAGTTCTTC. It yields the protein CASSALAGNEQFF.

The sample holds many counts of this clonotype. This rearrangement joins TRBV10-3 to TRBJ2-3; D might be TRBD1 (6 bases). Germline V gene sequence: CDR1 ENHRY, CDR2 SYGVKD. The germline V and J ends were trimmed by 7 bases and 2 bases, with 19 bases remaining between them. This CDR3 region has 16 residues. The CDR3 sequence: CAINGDKTGNTDTQYF. The CDR3 DNA reads TGTGCCATCAACGGGGACAAGACAGGAAACACAGATACGCAGTATTTT.